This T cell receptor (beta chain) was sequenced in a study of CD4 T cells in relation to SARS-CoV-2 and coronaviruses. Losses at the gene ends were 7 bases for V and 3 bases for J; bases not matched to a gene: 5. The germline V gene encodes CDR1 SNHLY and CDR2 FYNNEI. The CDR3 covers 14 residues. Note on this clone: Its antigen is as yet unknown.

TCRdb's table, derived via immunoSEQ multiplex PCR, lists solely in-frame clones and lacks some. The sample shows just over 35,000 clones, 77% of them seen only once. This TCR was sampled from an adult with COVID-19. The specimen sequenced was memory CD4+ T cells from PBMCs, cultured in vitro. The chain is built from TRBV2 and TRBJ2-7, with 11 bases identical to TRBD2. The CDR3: CASNQGTSGYEQYF. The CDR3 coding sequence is TGTGCCAGCAATCAGGGGACTAGCGGCTACGAGCAGTACTTC.